These 20 T cell receptor beta chains were all obtained from the same sample, sequenced in a study of blood T cell repertoires in COVID-19. Using immunoSEQ multiplex PCR, the repertoire was profiled, and TCRdb retains in-frame clones only, with some absent. The data contain around 200,000 clones, approximately 90% of them singletons. Input material: PBMCs or T cells enriched from blood (not recorded which). These receptors all come from a man aged 30 to 39 who had recovered from COVID-19.

The V gene is TRBV6-4, the J gene TRBJ2-7; perhaps TRBD1 as D (6 bases). Trimming removed 9 bases at V and 0 bases at J, with 9 bases between. CDR1 MRHNA and CDR2 SNTAGT come from the germline V gene. The CDR3 contains 12 residues. The CDR3 DNA reads as TGTGCCAGACGGGACACCTCCTACGAGCAGTACTTC. This sequence encodes CARRDTSYEQYF.

The rearrangement uses TRBV4-1 and TRBJ2-7, with a weak D call TRBD1 (5 bases). Between the trimmed V and J ends, which lost 4 bases and 2 bases, there was a span of 15 bases. The CDR3 sequence is 15 residues long. Germline V CDR1 and CDR2: MGHRA, YSYEKL. The CDR3 nucleotides read TGCGCCAGCAGCCCCGGCGACAGCTTACCCTACGAGCAGTACTTC. It encodes CASSPGDSLPYEQYF.

This clone was seen only once. The chain combines TRBV7-8 with TRBJ1-1; tentatively, D is TRBD1 (6 bases). This CDR3 comprises 15 residues. Germline CDR1 reads SGHVS; CDR2 reads FQNEAQ. V was pared by 0 bases and J by 2 bases, with 10 bases between. The CDR3 bases are TGTGCCAGCAGCTTAGCTGGGGGGGGCAACACTGAAGCTTTCTTT. It encodes CASSLAGGGNTEAFF.

The J gene is TRBJ2-1, the V gene TRBV2; 11 positions agree with TRBD2. The CDR3 spans 15 residues. Per germline, CDR1 SNHLY and CDR2 FYNNEI. The trim removed 7 bases at V and 7 bases at J, leaving 9 bases unmatched. CDR3 amino acids: CASTRGLAGGNEQFF. The CDR3 nucleotides are TGTGCCAGCACCCGGGGTCTAGCGGGAGGTAATGAGCAGTTCTTC.

This clone appeared once. The rearrangement joins TRBV27 to TRBJ2-4; unclear D gene. V was trimmed by 6 bases and J by 4 bases, leaving 10 bases between them. The CDR3 is 13 residues long. Germline CDR1 MNHEY, CDR2 SMNVEV (reference sequence). CDR3: CASRPFGKNIQYF. CDR3 in DNA: TGTGCCAGCAGACCATTCGGGAAAAACATTCAGTACTTC.

This chain connects TRBV4-1 to TRBJ2-7; TRBD2 matches at 13 bases. In germline, CDR1 is MGHRA, CDR2 YSYEKL. Unmatched junction bases numbered 1, after V lost 2 bases and J lost 3 bases. CDR3 size: 15 residues. The CDR3 DNA sequence: TGCGCCAGCAGCCAAAGGACTAGCGGGAGCTACGAGCAGTACTTC. It is translated as CASSQRTSGSYEQYF.

This rearrangement joins TRBV7-2 to TRBJ1-4, with no clear D. Trimming pared 1 base from V and 7 bases from J, leaving 13 bases between. Germline V lookup: CDR1 SGHTA, CDR2 FQGNSA. This CDR3 spans 15 amino acids. The CDR3 coding sequence is TGTGCCAGCAGCTTAGGGCAGTTAGGAGGTGAAAAACTGTTTTTT. Its translation: CASSLGQLGGEKLFF.

The rearrangement uses TRBV9 and TRBJ2-5, with TRBD2 identical over 16 bases. There are 18 residues in the CDR3. Germline trimming cut 0 bases from V and 5 bases from J; bases unmatched to any gene: 7. From germline, CDR1 is SGDLS and CDR2 YYNGEE. The CDR3 is CASSVGGTSGRALETQYF. The CDR3 region has the DNA TGTGCCAGCAGCGTAGGTGGGACTAGCGGGAGGGCCCTTGAGACCCAGTACTTC.

The rearrangement uses TRBV2 and TRBJ1-2, with a possible D match to TRBD1 (5 bases). V gave up 4 bases and J gave up 1 base, with 13 bases separating them. Per germline, CDR1 SNHLY and CDR2 FYNNEI. The CDR3 spans 15 residues. CDR3 bases: TGTGCCAGCAGTGGTGGCGACAGCTTTAACTATGGCTACACCTTC. Protein sequence: CASSGGDSFNYGYTF.

The rearrangement joins TRBV9 to TRBJ1-3; 7 positions match TRBD1. Trimming at V came to 1 base and at J to 2 bases, leaving 0 bases not matched to a gene. The CDR3 runs to 14 residues. Germline CDR1 SGDLS, CDR2 YYNGEE. The DNA of the CDR3 is TGTGCCAGCAGCGTAACAGGGGCTGGAAACACCATATATTTT. Translated: CASSVTGAGNTIYF.

The rearrangement uses TRBV14 and TRBJ2-5; TRBD2 matches at 8 bases. The CDR3 is 15 amino acids. Germline V gene lookup returns CDR1 SGHDN and CDR2 FVKESK. V lost 2 bases, J lost 5 bases, and 7 bases stayed unmatched. The CDR3 spells CASSQHGLAKETQYF. As DNA, the CDR3 is TGTGCCAGCAGCCAACATGGACTAGCCAAGGAGACCCAGTACTTC.

The chain couples TRBV13 to TRBJ2-3; TRBD2 matches 12 bases. In germline, CDR1 is PRHDT, CDR2 FYEKMQ (reference sequence). V trimming: 5 bases; J trimming: 2 bases; junction bases outside the gene matches: 5. The CDR3 is 16 residues long. The CDR3 loop reads CASSTRLAGVTDTQYF. CDR3 DNA sequence: TGTGCCAGCAGCACCCGACTAGCGGGGGTCACAGATACGCAGTATTTT. The variable domain in full, completed from reference TRBV13 and TRBJ2-3, reads AAGVIQSPRHLIKEKRETATLKCYPIPRHDTVYWYQQGPGQDPQFLISFYEKMQSDKGSIPDRFSAQQFSDYHSELNMSSLELGDSALYFCASSTRLAGVTDTQYFGPGTRLTVL.

The rearrangement uses TRBV19 and TRBJ2-3, with D possibly matching TRBD2 (6 bases). Trimming took 11 bases from V and 4 from J, leaving 10 bases between them. This CDR3 has 11 residues. Germline CDR1 reads LNHDA; CDR2 reads SQIVND (reference sequence). The DNA for the CDR3 is TGTGCCGGAGGGCCGCCAGATACGCAGTATTTT. This sequence encodes CAGGPPDTQYF.

This clone was seen a single time. The chain uses TRBV5-5 and TRBJ2-7; the D gene is possibly TRBD1 (5 bases). The CDR3 sequence is 16 residues long. With 0 bases removed from V and 4 bases from J, the gap between germline ends came to 17 bases. Germline V gene lookup returns CDR1 SGHKS and CDR2 YYEKEE (reference sequence). The CDR3 nucleotides read TGTGCCAGCAGCTTGGCAGGGTTGGTCTCGTCTTACGAGCAGTACTTC. Protein product: CASSLAGLVSSYEQYF.

This clone appeared once. V usage is TRBV3-1 (or the pseudogene TRBV3-2) and J usage is TRBJ1-2; 9 bases agree with TRBD1. Germline CDR1 LGHDT, CDR2 YNNKEL (reference sequence). The CDR3 covers 16 residues. Trimming took 1 base from V and 8 from J; bases not matched to a gene: 11. The CDR3 coding sequence is TGTGCCAGCAGCCAAGTAGGGAGACAGGGGGTACAGGGCTACACCTTC. It translates to CASSQVGRQGVQGYTF.

The CDR3 nucleotides are TGTGCCAGCAGCACAAGACAGGGATCCACTGAAGCTTTCTTT. Amino acids: CASSTRQGSTEAFF. The chain joins TRBV7-9 to TRBJ1-1, with 7 bases lining up with TRBD1. The J segment lost 4 bases and the V segment lost 5 bases, leaving 7 bases of the junction unmatched. CDR1 is SEHNR and CDR2 is FQNEAQ in the germline V gene (reference sequence). The CDR3 is 14 residues long.

The chain carries TRBV29-1 and TRBJ2-7; 8 positions agree with TRBD1. The CDR3 totals 14 residues. With V trimmed by 5 bases and J by 2 bases, 8 bases remained unmatched. The germline V gene encodes CDR1 SQVTM and CDR2 ANQGSEA. The CDR3 DNA reads as TGCAGCGTTCGACAGGGGTTCGAAACCTACGAGCAGTACTTC. Its protein is CSVRQGFETYEQYF.

The V and J genes are TRBV11-2 and TRBJ2-3; D might be TRBD1 (6 bases). V lost 5 bases and J lost 8, with 11 bases in between. This CDR3 comprises 12 residues. Germline V gene data show CDR1 as SGHAT and CDR2 as FQNNGV. CDR3 region: CASSPRGSTQYF. DNA of the CDR3: TGTGCCAGCAGCCCAAGGGGGTCTACGCAGTATTTT.

CDR3 nucleotide sequence: TGTGCCAGCACCTCAAGGGGCGGGGAGCTGTTTTTT. This codes for CASTSRGGELFF. The chain links TRBV6-5 to TRBJ2-2, with D perhaps matching TRBD1 (5 bases). The CDR3 contains 12 residues. Germline V CDR1 and CDR2: MNHEY, SVGAGI. V lost 7 bases and J lost 7, with 10 bases in between.

The chain joins TRBV4-3 to TRBJ2-7, with 7 bases matching TRBD1. The CDR3 totals 15 residues. Germline CDR1 and CDR2: LGHNA and YSLEER. The trim removed 3 bases at V and 0 bases at J, leaving 5 bases unmatched. The CDR3 coding sequence is TGCGCCAGCAGCCACCGAACAGGGGACTCCTACGAGCAGTACTTC. Its protein product is CASSHRTGDSYEQYF.